Each of the 21 T cell receptor beta chains below was sequenced from the same sample in a study of shared clonotypes between healthy human individuals. Some clones are missing from TCRdb's copy, which holds only in-frame ones; the method was immunoSEQ multiplex PCR. The sample yields about 500,000 clones, 60% to 80% seen once. Sequencing input: PBMCs. The receptor source for this set is a woman aged 40 to 50 in good health. Some clones in this sample may be carry-over from other donors' samples.

This clone was counted only a few times. The rearrangement links TRBV28 to TRBJ1-2; 9 nucleotides align to TRBD1. Losses at the gene ends were 3 bases for V and 6 bases for J; bases not matched to a gene: 2. Germline CDR1 reads MDHEN; CDR2 reads SYDVKM. This CDR3 is built from 13 residues. For the CDR3, the DNA is TGTGCCAGCAGTTTTACAGGGGGCCATGGCTACACCTTC. Translation: CASSFTGGHGYTF.

The J gene is TRBJ1-2, the V gene TRBV13; 7 nucleotides line up with TRBD1. Germline V lookup: CDR1 PRHDT, CDR2 FYEKMQ (reference sequence). V lost 4 bases and J lost 4; bases outside the gene matches: 6. This CDR3 comprises 14 residues. The CDR3 loop reads CASSSGTVGYGYTF. The CDR3 DNA reads TGTGCCAGCAGCTCCGGGACAGTGGGCTATGGCTACACCTTC.

As concerns this clone: This may be a read error, as it is one base from a much larger clone. The chain recombines TRBV19 with TRBJ1-2, with 8 nucleotides matching TRBD1. The length of the CDR3 is 15 residues. Trimming cost V 7 bases and J 7 bases; bases outside gene matches: 14. The germline CDR1 and CDR2 sequences are LNHDA and SQIVND (reference sequence). As DNA, the CDR3 is TGTGCCAGTACCCAAAGGACAGGGTTCTCTGTTGGCTACACCTTC. It translates to CASTQRTGFSVGYTF. Variable domain in full (rest from reference TRBV19 and TRBJ1-2): DGGITQSPKYLFRKEGQNVTLSCEQNLNHDAMYWYRQDPGQGLRLIYYSQIVNDFQKGDIAEGYSVSREKKESFPLTVTSAQKNPTAFYLCASTQRTGFSVGYTFGSGTRLTVV.

This rearrangement joins TRBV5-6 to TRBJ2-7, with a possible D match to TRBD1 (5 bases). This CDR3 has 12 residues. V was shortened by 3 bases and J by 4 bases, with 8 bases between the two germline ends. Germline assignment: CDR1 SGHDT and CDR2 YYEEEE. CDR3 sequence reads: CASSSTVYEQYF. The CDR3, as DNA: TGTGCCAGCAGCTCGACAGTTTACGAGCAGTACTTC.

A note on this clone: A read error may be the cause here, since a much bigger clone is one base away. The chain combines TRBV7-6 with TRBJ2-5, with unresolved D. Looked up from germline, CDR1 is SGHVS and CDR2 is FNYEAQ. V dropped 0 bases and J dropped 5 bases, with 1 base sitting between them. The CDR3 has 11 amino acids. This CDR3 reads CASSLAETQYF. In DNA, the CDR3 is TGTGCCAGCAGCTTAGCGGAGACCCAGTACTTC.

This chain connects TRBV25-1 to TRBJ2-7, with 10 bases lining up with TRBD1. J gave up 4 bases and V 3 bases, and 6 bases lay outside the gene matches. The CDR3 has 15 residues. CDR1 is MGHDK and CDR2 is SYGVNS in the germline V gene. Here the CDR3 reads CASSDPRTGGYEQYF. DNA for the CDR3: TGTGCCAGCAGTGACCCGAGGACAGGGGGTTACGAGCAGTACTTC.

This clone was found many times. J is TRBJ1-2 and V is TRBV4-1; perhaps TRBD1 as D (6 bases). V was clipped by 4 bases and J by 3 bases, with 15 bases between them. The CDR3 is 15 amino acids. Germline CDR1 reads MGHRA; CDR2 reads YSYEKL. This chain's CDR3 is CASSPIARGDYGYTF. In nucleotides, the CDR3 is TGCGCCAGCAGCCCGATTGCCAGGGGAGACTATGGCTACACCTTC.

The genes are TRBV27 and TRBJ2-3; D gene uncertain. The CDR3 length is 13 residues. Trimming took 2 bases from V and 6 from J, leaving 9 bases between them. Germline V gene sequence: CDR1 MNHEY, CDR2 SMNVEV (reference sequence). CDR3: CASSLTELDTQYF. The CDR3 region has the DNA TGTGCCAGCAGTTTAACCGAGCTCGATACGCAGTATTTT.

This chain joins TRBV5-6 and TRBJ2-1, with D possibly TRBD1 on 6 matching bases. The CDR3 runs 15 residues. Trimming shortened V by 1 base and J by 2 bases, and 10 bases separated the two germline ends. From germline, CDR1 is SGHDT and CDR2 YYEEEE. The CDR3 spells CASSLRGGTYNEQFF. CDR3 in DNA: TGTGCCAGCAGCTTGAGAGGGGGTACCTACAATGAGCAGTTCTTC.

This clone was counted once. It differs at one base from a far larger clone, so likely a read error. The genes are TRBV5-1 and TRBJ1-5; 12 bases agree with TRBD1. Germline CDR1 is SGHRS and CDR2 is YFSETQ. This CDR3 region has 15 residues. CDR3 DNA: TGCGCCAGCAGCCAGGGACAGGGGGCCGGGGAGCCCCAGCGTTTT. It translates to CASSQGQGAGEPQRF.

The V and J genes are TRBV27 and TRBJ1-3; 11 bases are shared with TRBD1. CDR3 length: 18 residues. The trim removed 6 bases at V and 2 bases at J, leaving 12 bases unmatched. Germline assignment: CDR1 MNHEY and CDR2 SMNVEV (reference sequence). The CDR3 loop reads CASRERTGQGAAGNTIYF. The CDR3 region has the DNA TGTGCCAGCAGAGAGCGCACCGGACAGGGGGCAGCTGGAAACACCATATATTTT.

The rearrangement links TRBV5-4 to TRBJ2-7; D is unresolved. Germline V lookup: CDR1 SGHNT, CDR2 YYREEE (reference sequence). V was cut by 0 bases and J by 7 bases, with 14 bases left in between. This CDR3 contains 14 residues. This chain's CDR3 is CASSLVGSGREQYF. As DNA, the CDR3 is TGTGCCAGCAGCTTGGTGGGCTCAGGTCGTGAGCAGTACTTC.

This clone came up once. The chain is built from TRBV5-1 and TRBJ1-1; 7 bases are a match to TRBD1. V was clipped by 4 bases and J by 2 bases; unmatched bases: 8. Germline assignment: CDR1 SGHRS and CDR2 YFSETQ. This CDR3 contains 15 residues. The CDR3 loop reads CASSPGQNTNTEAFF. CDR3 DNA sequence: TGCGCCAGCAGCCCGGGACAGAATACCAACACTGAAGCTTTCTTT.

This clone was detected only once. This chain connects TRBV25-1 to TRBJ2-7; 11 bases map to TRBD2. Per the germline V gene, CDR1 is MGHDK and CDR2 is SYGVNS. The CDR3 runs 13 residues. V shed 7 bases and J 7 bases; nucleotides not matched to a gene: 6. CDR3 nucleotide sequence: TGTGCCAGCATTTCTAGCGGGAGGCGAGAGCAGTACTTC. Protein sequence: CASISSGRREQYF.

CDR3 bases: TGTGCCAGCAGTCCCTCCAATCAGCCCCAGCATTTT. This gives the protein CASSPSNQPQHF. The chain recombines TRBV27 with TRBJ1-5; D is undetermined. The CDR3 runs 12 residues. Trimming cost V 5 bases and J 3 bases, with 5 bases left between them. Germline V gene lookup returns CDR1 MNHEY and CDR2 SMNVEV (reference sequence).

The genes are TRBV9 and TRBJ2-3; the match to TRBD2 covers 8 bases. Trimming at V came to 4 bases and at J to 3 bases, leaving 7 bases not matched to a gene. This CDR3 has 15 amino acids. Germline loops: CDR1 SGDLS, CDR2 YYNGEE. Written as DNA, the CDR3 is TGTGCCAGCAGCCACCGGGAGGGGGGGACAGATACGCAGTATTTT. This gives the protein CASSHREGGTDTQYF.

This clone has only one observation. The chain combines TRBV18 with TRBJ2-7; D unclear. The CDR3 is made up of 12 amino acids. The V and J ends lost 0 bases and 3 bases respectively, with 3 bases between them. CDR1 is KGHSH, CDR2 LQKENI, per germline. CDR3 protein: CASSPPSYEQYF. The CDR3 DNA follows: TGTGCCAGCTCACCACCGAGCTACGAGCAGTACTTC.

As regards this clone: The germline gene is not matched at one end of the junction; a read error may be the cause. This chain joins TRBV28 and TRBJ2-2, with 14 bases that match TRBD2. In germline, CDR1 is MDHEN, CDR2 SYDVKM. CDR3 size: 16 residues. CDR3 nucleotide sequence: TGTGCCAGCAGTCATCCGACTAGCGGGAGGGCCGGGGGGCTGTTTTTT. It specifies CASSHPTSGRAGGLFF.

This clone was picked up many times. This specimen includes other DNA sequences encoding the same CDR3. The chain uses TRBV29-1 and TRBJ2-3; 10 bases are a match to TRBD1. The ends lost 2 bases at V and 3 bases at J; junction bases unmatched: 8. Germline CDR1 reads SQVTM; CDR2 reads ANQGSEA. The CDR3 length is 16 residues. The CDR3 protein is CSVENLGQGGTDTQYF. In nucleotides, the CDR3 is TGCAGCGTTGAAAACCTTGGACAGGGGGGGACAGATACGCAGTATTTT.

This chain connects TRBV2 to TRBJ2-7, with 8 bases fitting TRBD1. J was trimmed by 6 bases and V by 2 bases; bases with no gene match: 3. The CDR3 contains 13 residues. Germline loops: CDR1 SNHLY, CDR2 FYNNEI. The CDR3 is CASSEQGAGEQYF. The CDR3 DNA follows: TGTGCCAGCAGTGAACAGGGGGCAGGCGAGCAGTACTTC. Combining the CDR3 with reference TRBV2 and TRBJ2-7 gives the whole variable domain EPEVTQTPSHQVTQMGQEVILRCVPISNHLYFYWYRQILGQKVEFLVSFYNNEISEKSEIFDDQFSVERPDGSNFTLKIRSTKLEDSAMYFCASSEQGAGEQYFGPGTRLTVT.

This CDR3 is CASSLAGPASYNEQFF. The CDR3 DNA follows: TGCGCCAGCAGCTTGGCCGGGCCAGCATCCTACAATGAGCAGTTCTTC. The genes are TRBV5-1 and TRBJ2-1, with D unresolved. V was cut by 0 bases and J by 1 base, with 11 bases left in between. The CDR3 is 16 amino acids. Germline V CDR1 and CDR2: SGHRS, YFSETQ.